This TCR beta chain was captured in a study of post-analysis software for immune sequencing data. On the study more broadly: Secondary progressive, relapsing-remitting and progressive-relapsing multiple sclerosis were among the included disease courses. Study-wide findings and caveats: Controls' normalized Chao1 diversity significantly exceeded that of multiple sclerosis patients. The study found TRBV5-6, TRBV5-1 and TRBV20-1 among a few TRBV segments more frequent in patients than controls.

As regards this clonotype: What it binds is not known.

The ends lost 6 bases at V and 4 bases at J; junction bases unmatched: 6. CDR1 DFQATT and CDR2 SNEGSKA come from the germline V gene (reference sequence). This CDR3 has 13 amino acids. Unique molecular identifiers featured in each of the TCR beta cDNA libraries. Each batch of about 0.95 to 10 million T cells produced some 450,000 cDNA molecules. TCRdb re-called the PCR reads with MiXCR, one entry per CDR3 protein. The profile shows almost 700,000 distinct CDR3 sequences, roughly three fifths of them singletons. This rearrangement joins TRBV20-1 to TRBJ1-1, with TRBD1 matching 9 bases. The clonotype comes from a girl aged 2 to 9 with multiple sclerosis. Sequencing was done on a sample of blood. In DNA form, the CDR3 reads TGCAGTGCGGACCGGGACAGGGCCACTGAAGCTTTCTTT. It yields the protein CSADRDRATEAFF.